What follows describes a single TCR beta chain. Its target is not known. The source of the sample is a study of OX40 agonist ivuxolimab in advanced cancers. Background on the study: The mean age was approximately 60 years, ranging from about 20 to 90, with 82.7% of participants male. Broader study findings: There were, on average, more expanded clones in CD8+ T cells than in CD4+.

Peripheral blood came from all dose cohorts at three timepoints. Data came from immunoSEQ multiplex PCR; TCRdb stores just in-frame clones and leaves some out. Among 50,000 to 80,000 clones listed, around 83% were seen once. The clonotype comes from an adult with an advanced solid tumor such as melanoma, head and neck, liver or kidney cancer. Material: CD4+ or CD8+ T cells sorted from blood, obtained in a trial of the OX40 agonist ivuxolimab.

The CDR3 coding sequence is TGTGCCAGTAGTGCTTTCGGCGGCGATTACAATGAGCAGTTCTTC. Its translation is CASSAFGGDYNEQFF. The gene calls are TRBV19 and TRBJ2-1; D gene uncertain. CDR3 length: 15 residues. V was pared by 5 bases and J by 4 bases, with 15 bases between. Germline V gene lookup returns CDR1 LNHDA and CDR2 SQIVND (reference sequence).